This T cell receptor beta chain was found in a study of shared clonotypes between healthy human individuals. Study conclusions and caveats: Measured sharing among donors was expected to vary with sequencing depth.

The V gene lost 0 bases and the J gene lost 2 bases, with 17 bases spanning the gap. Germline assignment: CDR1 SGHNT and CDR2 YYREEE (reference sequence). The CDR3 contains 17 residues. The assay ran at deep level. Clones were read by immunoSEQ multiplex PCR, and TCRdb kept only the in-frame ones, dropping some. This sample has approximately 500,000 clones, with roughly 80% found just once. Comments on this clone: Its antigen remains unknown.

All donors were healthy HIV-negative adults lacking recent acute infections or vaccinations. This receptor was identified in a woman aged 35 to 49 in good health. Some clones in this sample may be carry-over from other donors' samples. Sequenced sample: PBMCs. The chain is built from TRBV5-4 and TRBJ1-2; possible D gene TRBD1, 5 bases. The chain's CDR3 is CASSLVGFGDGNYGYTF. As DNA, the CDR3 is TGTGCCAGCAGCTTGGTGGGGTTTGGGGACGGGAACTATGGCTACACCTTC.